These 13 T cell receptor beta chains originate from one sample sequenced in a study of neurological immune-mediated disorders. TCRdb re-derived calls from the 5' RACE reads in MiXCR, one entry per CDR3 protein. This table holds under 35,000 distinct CDR3 sequences, less than 25% found once. Sequencing was performed on CD4+ T cells from blood. The receptors originated from a man aged 50 to 59 with HTLV-1-associated myelopathy (HAM/TSP).

Regarding this clonotype: A much more abundant neighbour one base away suggests this may be a read error. The chain links TRBV6-6 to TRBJ1-1; maybe TRBD1 (6 bases). Germline V gene lookup returns CDR1 MNHNY and CDR2 SVGAGI (reference sequence). The CDR3 covers 16 residues. The CDR3 DNA reads TGTGCCAGCAGCCCCACCATAGGGGGGGGTAGGACTGAAGCTTCCTTT. Translation gives CASSPTIGGGRTEASF.

This clonotype was detected many times. The V call is TRBV20-1, the J call TRBJ1-1; D remains unclear. V lost 5 bases and J lost 6, with 28 bases in between. The germline gives CDR1 DFQATT, CDR2 SNEGSKA (reference sequence). The CDR3 spans 17 residues. The CDR3 region has the DNA TGCAGTGCTCCATCCACCTATCCCGGGGTTAGAGACGCTGAAGCTTTCTTT. This gives the protein CSAPSTYPGVRDAEAFF.

The chain has TRBV9 and TRBJ2-1; D is unresolved. The V end lost 0 bases, the J end lost 1 base, and 11 bases lay between the germline ends. In germline, CDR1 is SGDLS, CDR2 YYNGEE. CDR3 length equals 16 residues. CDR3 loop: CASSVGVGSSYNEQFF. The CDR3 DNA is TGTGCCAGCAGCGTAGGGGTAGGGTCGTCCTACAATGAGCAGTTCTTC.

In nucleotides, the CDR3 is TGCGCCAGCAGCCGCAGCTCGATACAGGGGGCCCAGAATTCACCCCTCCACTTT. Its protein is CASSRSSIQGAQNSPLHF. The V and J genes are TRBV5-1 and TRBJ1-6; 9 bases align to TRBD1. Germline V gene lookup returns CDR1 SGHRS and CDR2 YFSETQ. The V gene end was trimmed by 4 bases and the J gene end by 7 bases; junction bases not matched to a gene: 15. This CDR3 spans 18 amino acids.

This clonotype came up many times. The DNA of the CDR3 is TGTGCCATCAGTGAAAGGGGGGGTGCAGAGACCCAGTACTTC. It specifies CAISERGGAETQYF. This chain uses TRBV10-3 with TRBJ2-5; perhaps TRBD2 as D (7 bases). Germline lookup yields CDR1 ENHRY and CDR2 SYGVKD. Trimming removed 3 bases from V and 4 bases from J, with 12 bases in between. The CDR3 has 14 amino acids.

This clonotype was observed at least ten times. The V call is TRBV7-6, the J call TRBJ1-6; unclear D gene. The CDR3 is 12 amino acids. V shed 0 bases and J shed 15 bases, with 9 bases lying between them. Germline-derived CDR1 and CDR2 are SGHVS and FNYEAQ. The CDR3 nucleotides are TGTGCCAGCAGCTTAGCGACCGGGCACCTCCACTTT. It codes for CASSLATGHLHF.

This clonotype was recorded many times. In nucleotides, the CDR3 is TGCAGTGCACCGCACGAGGGGGGTAGAGAAAAACTGTTTTTT. Translated, it gives CSAPHEGGREKLFF. The J gene is TRBJ1-4, the V gene TRBV20-1, with D perhaps matching TRBD1 (6 bases). Germline V gene data show CDR1 as DFQATT and CDR2 as SNEGSKA (reference sequence). The CDR3 extends over 14 amino acids. V was clipped by 6 bases and J by 8 bases, with 19 bases between them.

On this clonotype: A much larger clone is a single base away; this may be a read error. The rearrangement joins TRBV20-1 to TRBJ1-2, with D perhaps TRBD1 (6 bases). V gave up 0 bases and J gave up 4 bases, with 6 bases separating them. Germline CDR1 and CDR2: DFQATT and SNEGSKA (reference sequence). The CDR3 is 12 amino acids. The CDR3 sequence: CSAREGGYGYTF. The CDR3 nucleotides read TGCAGTGCTAGAGAAGGGGGCTATGGCTACACCTTC.

This clonotype was detected ten times or more. The V and J genes are TRBV10-3 and TRBJ2-5; TRBD1 matches at 7 bases. Germline-derived CDR1 and CDR2 are ENHRY and SYGVKD. V dropped 7 bases and J dropped 2; count of bases not matched to a gene: 4. The CDR3 has 13 amino acids. CDR3 nucleotides: TGTGCCATCACCTCGGACAGGCAAGAGACCCAGTACTTC. It codes for CAITSDRQETQYF.

This clonotype was detected ten times or more. V gene TRBV3-1 combines with J gene TRBJ1-2; no reliable D call. Between the trimmed V and J ends, which lost 6 bases and 2 bases, there was a span of 10 bases. The CDR3 sequence is 13 residues long. Germline CDR1 and CDR2: LGHDT and YNNKEL (reference sequence). CDR3 sequence reads: CASRPGNNYGYTF. Here the CDR3 DNA reads TGTGCCAGCAGACCCGGGAACAACTATGGCTACACCTTC.

This clonotype has just a few counts. This chain joins TRBV5-6 and TRBJ2-7; 9 bases fit TRBD2. The germline CDR1 and CDR2 sequences are SGHDT and YYEEEE. The junction had 5 bases not matched to a gene; V was cut back by 6 bases and J by 4 bases. This CDR3 contains 13 residues. The CDR3 DNA reads as TGTGCCAGCAACCTAGCGGGGCAGTACGAGCAGTACTTC. It is translated as CASNLAGQYEQYF.

This clonotype was recorded many times. The chain joins TRBV20-1 to TRBJ2-7, with TRBD2 matching 10 bases. This CDR3 region has 14 residues. The V and J ends lost 3 bases and 3 bases, in that order; junction bases with no gene match: 5. Germline V gene lookup returns CDR1 DFQATT and CDR2 SNEGSKA (reference sequence). CDR3 nucleotide sequence: TGCAGTGCTAGGAAGCTAGCGGGGGTCTACGAGCAGTACTTC. Translating gives CSARKLAGVYEQYF.

As for this clonotype: Germline is not matched at one junction end, which may reflect a read error. The gene calls are TRBV11-3 and TRBJ2-3; 8 bases line up with TRBD1. CDR1 is SGHNT and CDR2 is YENEEA in the germline V gene. This CDR3 has 16 amino acids. The CDR3 DNA sequence: TGTGTCAGCAGCCGAACCAGGACAGGGATGACAGATACGCAGTATTTT. Protein: CVSSRTRTGMTDTQYF.